A single sample is the source of the 22 T cell receptor beta chains below, sequenced in a study of blood T cell repertoires in COVID-19. Sequencing was performed with immunoSEQ multiplex PCR; in TCRdb, only in-frame clones are kept and a portion is missing. The sample lists about 120,000 clones, 70% to 85% seen once, with approximately 4.9% in the top ten. The sequenced material came from peripheral blood. The receptors originated from a woman between 65 and 79 years old with acute or convalescent COVID-19.

The gene calls are TRBV18 and TRBJ2-3; 10 positions agree with TRBD1. The CDR3 consists of 16 residues. V lost 6 bases, J lost 3 bases, and 9 bases stayed unmatched. Germline assignment: CDR1 KGHSH and CDR2 LQKENI. The chain's CDR3 is CASSLGRDRGTDTQYF. CDR3 nucleotides: TGTGCCAGCTCGCTAGGGCGGGACAGGGGAACAGATACGCAGTATTTT. Supplemented by reference TRBV18 and TRBJ2-3, the full variable domain reads NAGVMQNPRHLVRRRGQEARLRCSPMKGHSHVYWYRQLPEEGLKFMVYLQKENIIDESGMPKERFSAEFPKEGPSILRIQQVVRGDSAAYFCASSLGRDRGTDTQYFGPGTRLTVL.

This chain links TRBV15 with TRBJ1-5; no reliable D call. Trimming removed 0 bases from V and 5 bases from J, with 11 bases in between. The length of the CDR3 is 15 residues. Germline CDR1 LNHNV, CDR2 YYDKDF (reference sequence). CDR3 loop: CATSRDGQVDQPQHF. In DNA form, the CDR3 reads TGTGCCACCAGCAGAGATGGTCAGGTAGATCAGCCCCAGCATTTT.

This sequence joins TRBV2 and TRBJ1-1; 9 nucleotides match TRBD1. J gave up 4 bases and V 6 bases, and 9 bases lay outside the gene matches. The CDR3 has 15 residues. Germline V gives CDR1 SNHLY, CDR2 FYNNEI. The DNA for the CDR3 is TGTGCCAGCAGCCTTGACAGGGGGTTAGGCACTGAAGCTTTCTTT. It is translated as CASSLDRGLGTEAFF.

This sequence joins TRBV5-5 and TRBJ1-5; 8 nucleotides match TRBD1. The CDR3 covers 14 residues. V lost 0 bases to trimming and J lost 4 bases; unmatched junction nucleotides: 0. Germline-derived CDR1 and CDR2 are SGHKS and YYEKEE (reference sequence). The CDR3 DNA is TGTGCCAGCAGCTTGGACAGGGGGAATCAGCCCCAGCATTTT. Amino acid sequence: CASSLDRGNQPQHF.

The CDR3 sequence is CASSETRITRPEAFF. DNA of the CDR3: TGTGCCAGCAGTGAAACCCGCATCACACGTCCTGAAGCTTTCTTT. The chain couples TRBV2 to TRBJ1-1; no reliable D call. V shed 2 bases and J shed 6 bases, with 16 bases lying between them. CDR3 size: 15 residues. In germline, CDR1 is SNHLY, CDR2 FYNNEI.

The chain links TRBV10-3 to TRBJ1-5, with TRBD1 matching over 9 bases. The CDR3 loop spans 14 amino acids. Germline CDR1 is ENHRY and CDR2 is SYGVKD. J gave up 7 bases and V 9 bases, and 10 bases lay outside the gene matches. The CDR3 DNA is TGTGCCATATCGAGGGGACAGGGCGGACAGCCCCAGCATTTT. This encodes CAISRGQGGQPQHF.

The V call is TRBV7-9, the J call TRBJ1-4; a possible D gene is TRBD1 (5 bases). Germline V gives CDR1 SEHNR, CDR2 FQNEAQ (reference sequence). The CDR3 has 16 residues. V lost 3 bases and J 8 bases, leaving 19 bases between the germline ends. CDR3 in amino acids: CASSLADPYRGEKLFF. The CDR3 coding sequence is TGTGCCAGCAGCTTGGCTGATCCTTACCGGGGGGAAAAACTGTTTTTT.

V gene TRBV5-6 combines with J gene TRBJ1-2; D is unresolved. V was clipped by 4 bases and J by 7 bases, with 8 bases between them. This CDR3 is built from 11 residues. In germline, CDR1 is SGHDT, CDR2 YYEEEE. This CDR3 reads CASSLESGYTF. Here the CDR3 DNA reads TGTGCCAGCAGCCTAGAGTCTGGCTACACCTTC.

V and J are TRBV5-1 and TRBJ1-4; the match to TRBD1 covers 7 bases. The length of the CDR3 is 20 residues. Germline V CDR1 and CDR2: SGHRS, YFSETQ. Losses at the gene ends were 0 bases for V and 4 bases for J; bases not matched to a gene: 18. The CDR3, as DNA: TGCGCCAGCAGCTTGGGGGCCTACGCGCGGACGGGACAGCATAATGAAAAACTGTTTTTT. The encoded protein is CASSLGAYARTGQHNEKLFF.

This rearrangement joins TRBV19 to TRBJ2-3; TRBD1 might be the D (6 bases). The CDR3 totals 13 residues. V was clipped by 5 bases and J by 5 bases, with 11 bases between them. Germline assignment: CDR1 LNHDA and CDR2 SQIVND (reference sequence). CDR3 amino acids: CASSGPDRDTQYF. Written as DNA, the CDR3 is TGTGCCAGTAGTGGGCCGGACAGAGATACGCAGTATTTT.

The rearrangement links TRBV6-5 to TRBJ1-2, with TRBD1 matching over 12 bases. The CDR3 consists of 15 residues. Germline lookup yields CDR1 MNHEY and CDR2 SVGAGI. The J segment lost 8 bases and the V segment lost 6 bases, leaving 10 bases of the junction unmatched. The CDR3 loop reads CASRRRDRGLFGYTF. For the CDR3, the DNA is TGTGCCAGCAGGCGACGGGACAGGGGGCTTTTCGGCTACACCTTC.

V gene TRBV27 combines with J gene TRBJ1-2; 7 bases are shared with TRBD1. The CDR3 consists of 15 residues. J was trimmed by 4 bases and V by 9 bases; bases with no gene match: 14. The V gene's germline CDR1 is MNHEY and CDR2 SMNVEV (reference sequence). The CDR3 DNA sequence: TGTGCCAGTAGCCTGACGACAGGGTCTTTCTATGGCTACACCTTC. Translating it yields CASSLTTGSFYGYTF.

This clone was seen a few times. V usage is TRBV19 and J usage is TRBJ1-5, with 8 bases matching TRBD1. The CDR3 spans 16 residues. The germline gives CDR1 LNHDA, CDR2 SQIVND (reference sequence). J gave up 2 bases and V 3 bases, and 6 bases lay outside the gene matches. The DNA for the CDR3 is TGTGCCAGTAGTATTCAGGGGGCAGGGGGCAATCAGCCCCAGCATTTT. Amino acids: CASSIQGAGGNQPQHF.

The genes are TRBV7-7 and TRBJ2-7; D is unresolved. Germline CDR1 SSHAT, CDR2 FNYEAQ (reference sequence). This CDR3 has 13 residues. Between the trimmed V and J ends, which lost 1 base and 6 bases, there was a span of 10 bases. The CDR3 spells CASSLGVGSEQYV. CDR3 bases: TGTGCCAGCAGCTTAGGAGTGGGCTCCGAGCAGTACGTC.

This chain uses TRBV5-1 with TRBJ1-5; 7 bases are a match to TRBD1. The trim removed 6 bases at V and 6 bases at J, leaving 12 bases unmatched. Germline CDR1 and CDR2: SGHRS and YFSETQ. This CDR3 contains 15 residues. The CDR3 loop is CASTESGTEGQPQHF. The DNA of the CDR3 is TGCGCCAGCACCGAATCCGGGACAGAGGGTCAGCCCCAGCATTTT. Supplemented by reference TRBV5-1 and TRBJ1-5, the full variable domain reads KAGVTQTPRYLIKTRGQQVTLSCSPISGHRSVSWYQQTPGQGLQFLFEYFSETQRNKGNFPGRFSGRQFSNSRSEMNVSTLELGDSALYLCASTESGTEGQPQHFGDGTRLSIL.

In this sample, this clone turned up a few times. This chain joins TRBV7-6 and TRBJ2-7; 11 positions match TRBD2. This CDR3 is built from 15 residues. V dropped 5 bases and J dropped 4; count of bases not matched to a gene: 7. The germline gives CDR1 SGHVS, CDR2 FNYEAQ. The CDR3 sequence: CASSPLLAGEYEQYV. CDR3 bases: TGTGCCAGCAGCCCACTACTAGCGGGGGAATACGAGCAGTACGTC.

The genes are TRBV19 and TRBJ2-2, with TRBD1 matching over 7 bases. J gave up 1 base and V 8 bases, and 7 bases lay outside the gene matches. CDR1 and CDR2 (germline): LNHDA, SQIVND (reference sequence). The CDR3 consists of 15 residues. CDR3: CASYRGQRNTGELFF. CDR3 coding DNA: TGTGCCAGTTACAGGGGCCAACGGAACACCGGGGAGCTGTTTTTT. The entire variable domain, with the rest obtained from reference TRBV19 and TRBJ2-2, is as follows: DGGITQSPKYLFRKEGQNVTLSCEQNLNHDAMYWYRQDPGQGLRLIYYSQIVNDFQKGDIAEGYSVSREKKESFPLTVTSAQKNPTAFYLCASYRGQRNTGELFFGEGSRLTVL.

This sequence joins TRBV24-1 and TRBJ2-3, with 10 bases identical to TRBD1. The length of the CDR3 is 14 residues. V trimming: 8 bases; J trimming: 2 bases; junction bases outside the gene matches: 3. Looked up from germline, CDR1 is KGHDR and CDR2 is SFDVKD. In DNA, the CDR3 is TGTGCCACCAAGGGGACAGGGGACACAGATACGCAGTATTTT. Its translation is CATKGTGDTDTQYF.

This sequence joins TRBV7-2 and TRBJ2-1; D may be TRBD2 (7 bases). The germline V gene has CDR1 SGHTA and CDR2 FQGNSA. This CDR3 region has 15 residues. V was shortened by 4 bases and J by 3 bases, with 13 bases between the two germline ends. CDR3 in amino acids: CASSSSGTNYNEQFF. Written as DNA, the CDR3 is TGTGCCAGCAGCTCAAGCGGGACAAACTACAATGAGCAGTTCTTC.

The CDR3 region has the DNA TGTGCCAGCAGCGACTACGGTACGCAGTATTTT. This sequence encodes CASSDYGTQYF. This chain joins TRBV12-3 or TRBV12-4 and TRBJ2-3; TRBD2 might be the D (5 bases). V lost 6 bases to trimming and J lost 8 bases, with 9 bases between them. CDR3 length: 11 residues.

The V and J genes are TRBV5-4 and TRBJ2-1; a weak D match, TRBD1 (5 bases). Per germline, CDR1 SGHNT and CDR2 YYREEE (reference sequence). V lost 0 bases, J lost 8 bases, and 15 bases lay in between. The CDR3 has 15 amino acids. The CDR3 loop reads CASSLGGARSDEQFF. The CDR3 DNA sequence: TGTGCCAGCAGCTTGGGTGGGGCGCGGTCCGATGAGCAGTTCTTC.

This clone was observed a few times. The chain links TRBV16 to TRBJ1-6, with 11 bases aligning to TRBD1. J gave up 9 bases and V 3 bases, and 4 bases lay outside the gene matches. Germline V gene data show CDR1 as KGHSY and CDR2 as FQNENV. The CDR3 sequence is 15 residues long. This chain's CDR3 is CASSHSGTGGSPLHF. The CDR3, as DNA: TGTGCCAGCAGCCATTCCGGGACAGGGGGTTCACCCCTCCACTTT.